Presented here are 2 T cell receptor beta chains from one specimen sequenced in a study of vaccination effects on CD4 cells after COVID-19. TCRdb keeps only in-frame clones here, not all; method: immunoSEQ multiplex PCR. The data hold around 25,000 clones, with approximately 73% observed a single time. Culture proceeded for nine to ten days, and CD4+ T cells were then isolated. Their cognate antigens are unknown. Sequencing used CD4+ T cells from PBMCs cultured without peptide, obtained before COVID-19 vaccination. The receptors here all came from a human donor who received a COVID-19 vaccine.

This clone was counted between two and nine times. The genes are TRBV6-4 and TRBJ1-6; TRBD1 agrees at 7 bases. This CDR3 contains 13 residues. Trimming at V came to 5 bases and at J to 7 bases, leaving 2 bases not matched to a gene. Germline CDR1 is MRHNA and CDR2 is SNTAGT. The CDR3 nucleotides read TGTGCCAGCAGTCGGACAGGAAATTCACCCCTCCACTTT. It translates to CASSRTGNSPLHF.

The genes are TRBV5-4 and TRBJ2-1, with D unresolved. Germline V gives CDR1 SGHNT, CDR2 YYREEE (reference sequence). This CDR3 comprises 12 residues. The V gene lost 2 bases and the J gene lost 6 bases, with 6 bases spanning the gap. The CDR3 region has the DNA TGTGCCAGCAGCTTCCAGGTCAATGAGCAGTTCTTC. Its translation is CASSFQVNEQFF. Full variable domain (remainder filled in from reference TRBV5-4 and TRBJ2-1): ETGVTQSPTHLIKTRGQQVTLRCSSQSGHNTVSWYQQALGQGPQFIFQYYREEENGRGNFPPRFSGLQFPNYSSELNVNALELDDSALYLCASSFQVNEQFFGPGTRLTVL.